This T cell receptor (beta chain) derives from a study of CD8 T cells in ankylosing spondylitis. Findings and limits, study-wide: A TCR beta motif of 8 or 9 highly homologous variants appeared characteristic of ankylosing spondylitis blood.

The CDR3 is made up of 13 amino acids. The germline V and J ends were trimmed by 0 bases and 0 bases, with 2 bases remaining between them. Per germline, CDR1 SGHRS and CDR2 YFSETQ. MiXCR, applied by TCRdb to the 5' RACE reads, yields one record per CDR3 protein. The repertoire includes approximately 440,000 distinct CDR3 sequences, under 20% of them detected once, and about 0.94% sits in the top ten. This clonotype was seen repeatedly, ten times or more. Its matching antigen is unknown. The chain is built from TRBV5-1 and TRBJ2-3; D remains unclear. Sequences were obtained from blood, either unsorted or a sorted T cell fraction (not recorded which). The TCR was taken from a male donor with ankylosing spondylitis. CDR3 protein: CASSLDSTDTQYF. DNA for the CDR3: TGCGCCAGCAGCTTGGATAGCACAGATACGCAGTATTTT. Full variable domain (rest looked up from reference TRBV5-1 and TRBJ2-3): KAGVTQTPRYLIKTRGQQVTLSCSPISGHRSVSWYQQTPGQGLQFLFEYFSETQRNKGNFPGRFSGRQFSNSRSEMNVSTLELGDSALYLCASSLDSTDTQYFGPGTRLTVL.